This T cell receptor beta chain was found in a study of long-term antiretroviral therapy in people with HIV. CDR3 length: 15 amino acids. Trimming took off 1 base at V and 3 bases at J, with 12 bases between the two ends. Germline CDR1 is LGHNA and CDR2 is YSLEER. Runs used v3.0 of the immunoSEQ assay and were done at survey level. Produced via immunoSEQ multiplex PCR; TCRdb's table is partial and in-frame only. Of about 21,000 clones in the sample, 80% to 85% were seen once. The TCR comes from a woman aged 45-65 years with HIV. The sample in question was unsorted PBMCs, obtained 1.9 years after starting antiretroviral therapy. The gene calls are TRBV4-3 and TRBJ1-1; D remains unclear. The CDR3 DNA reads TGCGCCAGCAGCCAAGTCGTTGGAAAGCACACTGAAGCTTTCTTT. Protein product: CASSQVVGKHTEAFF.